Below are 12 T cell receptor beta chains sequenced from a single sample in a study of blood T cell repertoires in COVID-19. TCRdb keeps only in-frame clones here, not all; method: immunoSEQ multiplex PCR. The sample has about 96,000 clones, 70% to 85% seen once. Source material: peripheral blood. The receptors come from an older woman with acute or convalescent COVID-19.

The J gene is TRBJ2-3, the V gene TRBV4-1; a weak D match, TRBD2 (5 bases). Germline assignment: CDR1 MGHRA and CDR2 YSYEKL. This CDR3 is 16 amino acids long. The ends were cut back, 1 base at V and 0 bases at J, with 11 bases in the middle. In DNA, the CDR3 is TGCGCCAGCAGCCAAGTGGGCGGGTTAAGCACAGATACGCAGTATTTT. Its translation is CASSQVGGLSTDTQYF.

The rearrangement links TRBV30 to TRBJ1-5; no reliable D call. CDR1 is GTSNPN, CDR2 SVGIG, per germline (reference sequence). With 3 bases removed from V and 3 bases from J, the gap between germline ends came to 12 bases. This CDR3 is built from 14 residues. The CDR3 reads CAWRGRRDNQPQHF. In nucleotides, the CDR3 is TGTGCCTGGAGGGGTCGGCGGGACAATCAGCCCCAGCATTTT.

The V and J genes are TRBV12-5 and TRBJ2-5; 7 bases are shared with TRBD1. The ends lost 2 bases at V and 5 bases at J; junction bases unmatched: 14. Germline V gives CDR1 LGHNT, CDR2 FRNRAP. The CDR3 is made up of 17 amino acids. As DNA, the CDR3 is TGTGCTAGTGGTTTGCGGGGACAGCCAACTTTGAGTGAGACCCAGTACTTC. It codes for CASGLRGQPTLSETQYF. Using reference TRBV12-5 and TRBJ2-5 for the parts outside the CDR3, the full variable domain is DARVTQTPRHKVTEMGQEVTMRCQPILGHNTVFWYRQTMMQGLELLAYFRNRAPLDDSGMPKDRFSAEMPDATLATLKIQPSEPRDSAVYFCASGLRGQPTLSETQYFGPGTRLLVL.

The chain combines TRBV21-1 with TRBJ2-3; TRBD1 reflects the table's D call only, with no check against the DNA. TRBV21-1 is an annotated pseudogene. This CDR3 is 16 amino acids long. The CDR3 DNA sequence: TGTGCCAGCAGCTTGCGCCGGACAAGAAGCACAGATACGCAGTATTTT. This encodes CASSLRRTRSTDTQYF.

This chain connects TRBV6-1 to TRBJ1-5, with a possible D match to TRBD1 (6 bases). Trimming pared 2 bases from V and 9 bases from J, leaving 17 bases between. The CDR3 loop spans 15 amino acids. Germline CDR1 MNHNS, CDR2 SASEGT. This CDR3 is CASSEKGGAPGPQHF. The DNA of the CDR3 is TGTGCCAGCAGTGAAAAGGGGGGGGCTCCCGGGCCCCAGCATTTT.

The J gene is TRBJ1-2, the V gene TRBV6-6; no clear D gene. V was cut by 2 bases and J by 8 bases, with 9 bases left in between. CDR3 length equals 12 residues. Germline V CDR1 and CDR2: MNHNY, SVGAGI (reference sequence). The CDR3 region is CASSYVSEGYTF. CDR3 in DNA: TGTGCCAGCAGTTACGTCAGCGAGGGCTACACCTTC.

Only a few counts were recorded for this clone. This sequence joins TRBV19 and TRBJ2-1; TRBD2 aligns across 7 bases. J lost 1 base, V lost 4 bases, and 10 bases had no gene match. The germline CDR1 and CDR2 sequences are LNHDA and SQIVND (reference sequence). This CDR3 has 17 residues. CDR3: CASSNILAGHSYNEQFF. The CDR3 region has the DNA TGTGCCAGTAGTAATATCTTAGCGGGCCATTCCTACAATGAGCAGTTCTTC.

The chain recombines TRBV7-2 with TRBJ2-6; D call uncertain. The germline CDR1 and CDR2 sequences are SGHTA and FQGNSA. Trimming cost V 5 bases and J 3 bases, with 14 bases left between them. This CDR3 spans 16 amino acids. This chain's CDR3 is CASSPATGGGANVLTF. The CDR3 DNA reads TGTGCCAGCAGCCCAGCAACGGGTGGTGGGGCCAACGTCCTGACTTTC.

This clone has just one count. The chain carries TRBV5-1 and TRBJ1-1, with a tentative D call TRBD1 (5 bases). Per germline, CDR1 SGHRS and CDR2 YFSETQ. The ends were cut back, 7 bases at V and 4 bases at J, with 14 bases in the middle. The length of the CDR3 is 13 residues. CDR3 sequence (DNA): TGCGCCAGCTGGGAGGGTGGGGGCACTGAAGCTTTCTTT. Its translation is CASWEGGGTEAFF.

The chain couples TRBV12-5 to TRBJ1-4; D is unresolved. The CDR3 loop spans 16 amino acids. The V and J ends lost 0 bases and 4 bases respectively, with 12 bases between them. The germline V gene has CDR1 LGHNT and CDR2 FRNRAP. CDR3 region: CASGLVHSGYNEKLFF. As DNA, the CDR3 is TGTGCTAGTGGTTTGGTACACAGCGGGTATAATGAAAAACTGTTTTTT.

J is TRBJ2-7 and V is TRBV3-1 (or the pseudogene TRBV3-2); 13 nucleotides align to TRBD2. Germline lookup yields CDR1 LGHDT and CDR2 YNNKEL (reference sequence). The CDR3 contains 18 residues. The trim removed 1 base at V and 2 bases at J, leaving 8 bases unmatched. CDR3: CASSQAGTSGAFPYEQYF. CDR3 DNA: TGTGCCAGCAGCCAAGCCGGGACTAGCGGGGCGTTTCCCTACGAGCAGTACTTC.

The chain combines TRBV7-9 with TRBJ1-1; TRBD1 matches 7 bases. The junction had 9 bases not matched to a gene; V was cut back by 6 bases and J by 2 bases. The CDR3 is made up of 15 amino acids. Germline lookup yields CDR1 SEHNR and CDR2 FQNEAQ (reference sequence). Written as DNA, the CDR3 is TGTGCCAGCAGTCGAGACAGGGTAAGAAACACTGAAGCTTTCTTT. Translation gives CASSRDRVRNTEAFF.